This record concerns one T cell receptor (beta chain) sequence. What it recognizes is unknown. V gave up 1 base and J gave up 8 bases; unmatched junction bases: 11. This CDR3 region has 17 residues. Germline V gene lookup returns CDR1 LGHNA and CDR2 YSLEER. The data belong to a study of CD8 T cells in Susac syndrome. Reverse transcription of roughly 0.45 to 1 ug RNA was performed with random hexamers. The CDR3 of TCR beta was amplified by immunoSEQ multiplex PCR across 54 Vbeta and 13 Jbeta. MiXCR, run by TCRdb on the immunoSEQ multiplex PCR reads, gives a single entry per CDR3 protein. In the table there are about 200,000 distinct CDR3 sequences, roughly 94% of which are singletons. CD8+ and CD4+ T cells from blood underwent TCR beta sequencing. The authors negatively isolated CD8+ and CD4+ T cells and FACS-enriched TEMRA cells. General study findings and limits: It was acknowledged in the study that the number of individuals who were included in its TCR sequencing and HLA analysis was relatively small.

The chain employs TRBV4-3 and TRBJ2-1, with 10 bases that match TRBD1. The sample consisted of CD4+ T cells from PBMCs. The receptor was derived from a human donor in good health. CDR3 region: CASSQGYLGQGTDEQFF. The CDR3 nucleotides read TGCGCCAGCAGCCAAGGATATCTGGGACAGGGGACCGATGAGCAGTTCTTC.